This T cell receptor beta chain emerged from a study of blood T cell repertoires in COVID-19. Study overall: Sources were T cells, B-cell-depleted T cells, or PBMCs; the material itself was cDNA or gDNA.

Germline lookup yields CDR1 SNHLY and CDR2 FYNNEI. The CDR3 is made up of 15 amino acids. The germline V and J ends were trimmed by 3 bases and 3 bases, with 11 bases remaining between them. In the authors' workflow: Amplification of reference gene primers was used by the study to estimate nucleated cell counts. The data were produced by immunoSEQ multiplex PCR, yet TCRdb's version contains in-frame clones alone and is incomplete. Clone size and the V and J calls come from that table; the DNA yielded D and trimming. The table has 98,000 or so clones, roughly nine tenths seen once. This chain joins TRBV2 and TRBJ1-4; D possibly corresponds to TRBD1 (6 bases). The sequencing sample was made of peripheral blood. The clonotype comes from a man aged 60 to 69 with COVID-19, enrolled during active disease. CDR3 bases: TGTGCCAGCAGTGAGTCGACAGGCCCTAATGAAAAACTGTTTTTT. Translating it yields CASSESTGPNEKLFF.